The rows below give T cell receptor beta chains drawn from one sample of a study of OX40 agonist ivuxolimab in advanced cancers. Profiling relied on immunoSEQ multiplex PCR, and the TCRdb table lists in-frame clones only, not all of them. This sample has 69,000 or so clones; about 85% occur once, and the top ten carry 0.5% to 0.6%. The sample consisted of CD4+ or CD8+ T cells sorted from blood, taken in a trial of the OX40 agonist ivuxolimab. Receptors originate from an adult with an advanced solid tumor such as melanoma, head and neck, liver or kidney cancer. The CDR3 runs from the conserved cysteine through the conserved F or W. The D gene is left open where the match is weak. A clone size is listed for some rows: how often the clone was seen (once, few, many), or a class if it is expanded.

clone_size	v_call	d_call	j_call	cdr3_nt	cdr3_aa
NA	TRBV11-3	TRBD1	TRBJ2-2	TGTGCCAGCAGCTTAGCAGGGAGAGGCAGGGGGCACGGGGAGCTGTTTTTT	CASSLAGRGRGHGELFF
NA	TRBV4-2	TRBD2	TRBJ2-7	TGTGCCAGCAGCCAATTTGGACTAGCGGACCCCGAGCAGTACTTC	CASSQFGLADPEQYF
NA	TRBV28	NA	TRBJ2-1	TGTGCCAGCAGGGATGCGCTTAGGGGGAATGAGCAGTTCTTC	CASRDALRGNEQFF
once	TRBV6-6	NA	TRBJ1-5	TGTGCCAGCATGGCCCAGGGAAGCAATCAGCCCCAGCATTTT	CASMAQGSNQPQHF
NA	TRBV18	NA	TRBJ2-7	TGTGCCAGCTCACGGGGGGACTACGAGCAGTACTTC	CASSRGDYEQYF
once	TRBV14	TRBD2	TRBJ2-1	TGTGCCAGCAGCCAAGACCCTAGCGGGAGGGCTTCCAATGAGCAGTTCTTC	CASSQDPSGRASNEQFF
NA	TRBV6-6	NA	TRBJ2-1	TGTGCCAGCAGGTATAGCGGAGCCCACAATGAGCAGTTCTTC	CASRYSGAHNEQFF
NA	TRBV5-1	NA	TRBJ2-3	TGCGCCAGCAGGGGAGTCGCGAGCACAGATACGCAGTATTTT	CASRGVASTDTQYF
NA	TRBV6-6	NA	TRBJ1-2	TGTGCCAGCAGTTACGACACCAGGACTATCAACTATGGCTACACCTTC	CASSYDTRTINYGYTF
NA	TRBV28	NA	TRBJ1-5	TGTGCCAGCAGTTTACCAGGGCGCAATCAGCCCCAGCATTTT	CASSLPGRNQPQHF
NA	TRBV10-3	NA	TRBJ1-2	TGTGCCATCAGTGTTTCACAGGGAGATGGCTACACCTTC	CAISVSQGDGYTF
NA	TRBV10-1	NA	TRBJ1-5	TGCGCCAGCAGTGCGGGGACTCAGCCCCAGCATTTT	CASSAGTQPQHF
NA	TRBV5-4	NA	TRBJ1-2	TGTGCCAGCAGCTTGTCGACGGAAAATCGTAACTATGGCTACACCTTC	CASSLSTENRNYGYTF
NA	TRBV4-2	TRBD2	TRBJ2-1	TGTGCCAGCAGCCGCCCCGGGCCGGGGGGGCGGGACAATGAGCAGTTCTTC	CASSRPGPGGRDNEQFF
NA	TRBV9	TRBD1	TRBJ1-2	TGTGCCAGCAGCGCGGGGAGGGGACAGGGATTTAGTGGCTACACCTTC	CASSAGRGQGFSGYTF
NA	TRBV27	NA	TRBJ2-7	TGTGCCAGCAGCCAGACCATAGGGGGCGAGCAGTACTTC	CASSQTIGGEQYF
NA	TRBV18	TRBD1	TRBJ1-5	TGTGCCAGCTCACCGGGACAGCCGAATCAGCCCCAGCATTTT	CASSPGQPNQPQHF
NA	TRBV11-3	NA	TRBJ2-1	TGTGCCAGCAGCTTGCGGGCCAGTACCTACAATGAGCAGTTCTTC	CASSLRASTYNEQFF
NA	TRBV7-2	NA	TRBJ1-1	TGTGCCAGCAGCTTAGTGGCCGGGACGGATAACACTGAAGCTTTCTTT	CASSLVAGTDNTEAFF
NA	TRBV7-9	NA	TRBJ1-2	TGTGCCAGCGCGCCGGGACGGACCTTTTTTGGCTACACCTTC	CASAPGRTFFGYTF
NA	TRBV19	TRBD1	TRBJ2-5	TGTGCCAGTAGCTATCGACAGGGGGCTGGTGAGCAGTACTTC	CASSYRQGAGEQYF
few	TRBV28	TRBD2	TRBJ2-4	TGTGCCAGCAAAGGGGCGGGGGTGTCAGCCAAAAACATTCAGTACTTC	CASKGAGVSAKNIQYF
NA	TRBV14	NA	TRBJ2-7	TGTGCCAGCAGCCAAGGGGGAAGGAGCCTCTACGAGCAGTACTTC	CASSQGGRSLYEQYF
NA	TRBV29-1	NA	TRBJ2-5	TGCAGCGTTGAAGCTAAGCGACAGCGCGACTTC	CSVEAKRQRDF
NA	TRBV15	TRBD1	TRBJ1-2	TGTGCCACCAGCCCTGGGACAGGGGATGGCTACACCTTC	CATSPGTGDGYTF
NA	TRBV5-4	NA	TRBJ2-5	TGTGCCAGTTCGCAAGGGAACCAAGAGACCCAGTACTTC	CASSQGNQETQYF
NA	TRBV14	NA	TRBJ2-1	TGTGCCAGCAGCCAAGATCGGGAGCACGAGCAGTTCTTC	CASSQDREHEQFF
NA	TRBV30	NA	TRBJ1-1	TGTGCCTGGAGTGTTGAATGGGGCACTGAAGCTTTCTTT	CAWSVEWGTEAFF
NA	TRBV5-5	NA	TRBJ2-7	TGTGCCAGCAGCTTGGGAGTGGACAACTCCTACGAGCAGTACTTC	CASSLGVDNSYEQYF
NA	TRBV30	TRBD1	TRBJ1-2	TGTGCCTGGAGTTGGACAGGGAGGAGTGTAGGCTACACCTTC	CAWSWTGRSVGYTF
NA	TRBV5-4	TRBD1	TRBJ2-5	TGTGCCAGCAGCTACCGGACAGGGGAAGAGACCCAGTACTTC	CASSYRTGEETQYF
once	TRBV27	TRBD2	TRBJ2-1	TGTGCCAGCACCCTCCCCGGGACTAGCGGGAGTAGATGGTTCTTC	CASTLPGTSGSRWFF
NA	TRBV29-1	NA	TRBJ2-7	TGCAGCGTTGAAAGGGCCTACGAGCAGTACTTC	CSVERAYEQYF
NA	TRBV7-2	TRBD1	TRBJ1-1	TGTGCCAGCAGCTTTCGGACAGGCTCGAACACTGAAGCTTTCTTT	CASSFRTGSNTEAFF
NA	TRBV2	NA	TRBJ1-5	TGTGCCACTAGGGGACGTACTAATCAGCCCCAGCATTTT	CATRGRTNQPQHF
NA	TRBV9	TRBD2	TRBJ2-1	TGTGCCAGCAGCGTCCCCCTGTGGGCGGGAGGATACGGTGAGCAGTTCTTC	CASSVPLWAGGYGEQFF
NA	TRBV11-2	NA	TRBJ2-2	TGTGCCAGCAGCTTAGAAGGGTCGGGCACCGGGGAGCTGTTTTTT	CASSLEGSGTGELFF
NA	TRBV2	TRBD1	TRBJ2-7	TGTGCCAGTCAGGGGGCTCAGGAGCAGTACTTC	CASQGAQEQYF
few	TRBV11-2	NA	TRBJ2-7	TGTGCCAGCAGACACAGACAGGCGAGAGACGAGCAGTACTTC	CASRHRQARDEQYF
once	TRBV5-6	NA	TRBJ1-1	TGTGCCAGCAGCTTGGCCGGGGGAGAGACTGAAGCTTTCTTT	CASSLAGGETEAFF
NA	TRBV4-3	NA	TRBJ2-2	TGCGCCAGCAGCCAAGATGCGAGGGGGGCGAACACCGGGGAGCTGTTTTTT	CASSQDARGANTGELFF
NA	TRBV18	NA	TRBJ1-3	TGTGCCAGCTCCCTAAGCCAGGGGAATGGAAACACCATATATTTT	CASSLSQGNGNTIYF
NA	TRBV7-8	NA	TRBJ2-1	TGTGCCAGCAGCTTATCCTACACGTCGCAGTTCTTC	CASSLSYTSQFF
few	TRBV4-1	NA	TRBJ2-1	TGCGCCAGCAGCCTGATAGAGGGTTCAAGTAATGAGCAGTTCTTC	CASSLIEGSSNEQFF
NA	TRBV4-3	NA	TRBJ1-5	TGCGCCAGCAGCGCGTCGGGGGGAGGCAATCAGCCCCAGCATTTT	CASSASGGGNQPQHF
NA	TRBV5-6	NA	TRBJ2-2	TGTGCCAGCAGCTTGGGTTTCGGCGCCTCCTGGGAGCTGTTTTTT	CASSLGFGASWELFF
NA	TRBV9	NA	TRBJ2-5	TGTGCCAGCAGCGTGACTCAGCAATTATATGGGGAGACCCAGTACTTC	CASSVTQQLYGETQYF